These 12 T cell receptor beta chains originate from one sample sequenced in a study. TCRdb reprocessed the 5' RACE reads via MiXCR and lists one record per CDR3 protein. The repertoire holds roughly 40,000 distinct CDR3 sequences, with approximately 17% as singletons. Sequenced material: naive CD4+ T cells sorted from a lymph node. Subset defined: naive CD4+ T cells, CD4+CD45RA+CD25-. These receptors originate from a female donor with breast cancer.

This clonotype was detected only a few times. The V and J genes are TRBV18 and TRBJ2-7; 8 bases match TRBD2. This CDR3 spans 15 amino acids. Germline loops: CDR1 KGHSH, CDR2 LQKENI. J was trimmed by 1 base and V by 6 bases; bases with no gene match: 8. CDR3 region: CASSPSGGASYEQYF. The CDR3 DNA follows: TGTGCCAGCTCCCCCTCGGGGGGGGCATCCTACGAGCAGTACTTC.

The chain is built from TRBV5-4 and TRBJ2-7; 7 bases are shared with TRBD1. This CDR3 region has 15 residues. CDR1 is SGHNT, CDR2 YYREEE, per germline (reference sequence). J gave up 0 bases and V 0 bases, and 3 bases lay outside the gene matches. CDR3 residues: CASSLGDRVSYEQYF. In nucleotides, the CDR3 is TGTGCCAGCAGCTTGGGTGACAGGGTCTCCTACGAGCAGTACTTC. The full variable domain, with the rest looked up from reference TRBV5-4 and TRBJ2-7, is ETGVTQSPTHLIKTRGQQVTLRCSSQSGHNTVSWYQQALGQGPQFIFQYYREEENGRGNFPPRFSGLQFPNYSSELNVNALELDDSALYLCASSLGDRVSYEQYFGPGTRLTVT.

The rearrangement links TRBV5-5 to TRBJ2-7, with D possibly TRBD1 on 6 matching bases. Germline values: CDR1 SGHKS, CDR2 YYEKEE (reference sequence). CDR3 size: 14 residues. The V and J ends lost 4 bases and 6 bases respectively, with 17 bases between them. The CDR3 DNA sequence: TGTGCCAGCAGCGTATCCCTGGGGGCCGGCGAGCAGTACTTC. Amino acids: CASSVSLGAGEQYF.

The gene calls are TRBV20-1 and TRBJ2-1, with D tentatively TRBD2 (5 bases). Germline lookup yields CDR1 DFQATT and CDR2 SNEGSKA (reference sequence). V was trimmed by 8 bases and J by 11 bases, leaving 22 bases between them. The CDR3 sequence is 13 residues long. The CDR3 sequence is CSSLRGSGTKQFF. DNA of the CDR3: TGCAGTTCTCTCCGAGGTTCGGGAACAAAGCAGTTCTTC.

The V and J genes are TRBV4-2 and TRBJ1-2; no definite D call. V shed 1 base and J shed 2 bases, with 5 bases lying between them. CDR3 length: 13 residues. Germline-derived CDR1 and CDR2 are LGHNA and YNFKEQ. Here the CDR3 DNA reads TGTGCCAGCAGCCAAGGAGACAACTATGGCTACACCTTC. Translating it yields CASSQGDNYGYTF.

The table lists this clonotype with a few counts. V gene TRBV20-1 combines with J gene TRBJ1-1, with D unclear. Germline V gene data show CDR1 as DFQATT and CDR2 as SNEGSKA (reference sequence). The CDR3 is 13 amino acids. In DNA form, the CDR3 reads TGCAGCCTCCGGGGAGGTACGAACACTGAAGCTTTCTTT. This gives the protein CSLRGGTNTEAFF.

This clonotype was seen repeatedly, ten times or more. The chain links TRBV6-2 or TRBV6-3 to TRBJ1-1; 8 bases fit TRBD1. CDR1 and CDR2 from the germline V gene are MNHEY and SVGEGT. The CDR3 is made up of 14 amino acids. The V and J ends lost 7 bases and 6 bases, in that order; junction bases with no gene match: 10. Here the CDR3 DNA reads TGTGCCAGCACGGAGCAGGGGGCGCGACCTGAAGCTTTCTTT. Translated, it gives CASTEQGARPEAFF.

The J gene is TRBJ1-3, the V gene TRBV7-9, with D unclear. Trimming removed 5 bases at V and 4 bases at J, with 9 bases between. Germline lookup yields CDR1 SEHNR and CDR2 FQNEAQ (reference sequence). The CDR3 contains 13 residues. CDR3 sequence: CASSQGWGNTIYF. The DNA for the CDR3 is TGTGCCAGCAGCCAAGGTTGGGGAAACACCATATATTTT.

The V call is TRBV6-5, the J call TRBJ1-2; no clear D gene. Per germline, CDR1 MNHEY and CDR2 SVGAGI. The CDR3 consists of 13 residues. Trimming removed 2 bases at V and 1 base at J, with 5 bases between. The CDR3 DNA sequence: TGTGCCAGCAGTTACGGCTTTAACTATGGCTACACCTTC. Its protein product is CASSYGFNYGYTF.

The chain uses TRBV7-9 and TRBJ1-2; D remains unclear. This CDR3 region has 14 residues. Germline loops: CDR1 SEHNR, CDR2 FQNEAQ (reference sequence). V was cut by 5 bases and J by 4 bases, with 14 bases left in between. The CDR3 protein is CASSPSRRSYGYTF. CDR3 nucleotide sequence: TGTGCCAGCAGCCCGTCTAGACGGAGCTATGGCTACACCTTC.

Of note for this clonotype: This could be a read error, since a much larger clone is one nucleotide away. The rearrangement links TRBV5-1 to TRBJ1-1; D not resolved. CDR3 length: 16 amino acids. V shed 5 bases and J shed 6 bases, with 23 bases lying between them. Germline V CDR1 and CDR2: SGHRS, YFSETQ. This CDR3 is CASRLIDERAIAEAFF. CDR3 DNA sequence: TGCGCCAGCAGATTGATTGATGAAAGGGCAATCGCTGAAGCTTTCTTT.

In its sample, this clonotype was seen a few times. This chain connects TRBV11-3 to TRBJ2-5; D tentatively reads TRBD1 or TRBD2 (5 bases each). Germline assignment: CDR1 SGHNT and CDR2 YENEEA. The CDR3 sequence is 15 residues long. The V end lost 5 bases, the J end lost 3 bases, and 16 bases lay between the germline ends. The CDR3 loop reads CASSRVGVREETQYF. Here the CDR3 DNA reads TGTGCCAGCAGCCGAGTCGGGGTCAGGGAAGAGACCCAGTACTTC.